This T cell receptor beta chain is from a study of cytomegalovirus exposure and HLA in healthy donors. Findings and caveats of the study: The authors assumed roughly uniform sequencing depth across donors for presence/absence analyses. Per published accounts, TCR beta sequences correctly predicted the HLA-A and HLA-B alleles of most subjects. Rarity marked most TCR sequences, yet some public TCRs occurred in many donors.

The PCR employed 60 Vbeta primers together with 13 Jbeta primers. Clones were sequenced by immunoSEQ multiplex PCR, and TCRdb holds only the in-frame ones, with some missing. The table records roughly 160,000 clones, about 80% of them present only once. Germline V gene data show CDR1 as SGHDT and CDR2 as YYEEEE. The CDR3 is made up of 17 amino acids. V lost 2 bases, J lost 5 bases, and 13 bases stayed unmatched. About this clone itself: Its antigen is as yet unknown.

Donors consisted of healthy bone marrow donors. This clonotype originated in a woman between 45 and 60 years old in good health and CMV-seronegative. Sequenced: PBMCs. The chain uses TRBV5-6 and TRBJ1-1; TRBD1 agrees at 9 bases. The CDR3 coding sequence is TGTGCCAGCAGCTTTGGTCTACTCTGGACAGGGGATACTGAAGCTTTCTTT. It specifies CASSFGLLWTGDTEAFF. The full variable domain, in which reference TRBV5-6 and TRBJ1-1 provide the parts outside the CDR3, is DAGVTQSPTHLIKTRGQQVTLRCSPKSGHDTVSWYQQALGQGPQFIFQYYEEEERQRGNFPDRFSGHQFPNYSSELNVNALLLGDSALYLCASSFGLLWTGDTEAFFGQGTRLTVV.